The rows below give T cell receptor beta chains drawn from one sample of a study of blood T cells in healthy people across ages. TCRdb reprocessed the 5' RACE reads via MiXCR and lists one record per CDR3 protein. The table lists 450,000 to 650,000 distinct CDR3 sequences, around 24% of them singletons. These data also formed part of another study, on T cells of mothers and their children.

Sequenced input: blood. Receptor source: a boy aged 5-17 years in good health. Each CDR3 is given with its conserved first and last residue. D genes are given only for firm matches. The size entry is marked missing in some rows and otherwise reads once, few, many or a size class.

v_call: TRBV5-1; j_call: TRBJ2-5; clone_size: few; d_call: TRBD1; cdr3_aa: CASSLAGRGQQETQYF; cdr3_nt: TGCGCCAGCAGTCTGGCCGGTAGGGGACAGCAAGAGACCCAGTACTTC
v_call: TRBV29-1; j_call: TRBJ2-2; clone_size: few; d_call: TRBD1; cdr3_aa: CSVSSPGQGTGELFF; cdr3_nt: TGCAGCGTTTCCTCACCGGGACAGGGAACCGGGGAGCTGTTTTTT
v_call: TRBV5-1; j_call: TRBJ2-2; clone_size: -; d_call: -; cdr3_aa: CASSLDGVNTGELFF; cdr3_nt: TGCGCCAGCAGCTTGGACGGGGTCAACACCGGGGAGCTGTTTTTT
v_call: TRBV6-2/TRBV6-3; j_call: TRBJ2-7; clone_size: -; d_call: -; cdr3_aa: CASSRQGLFYEQYF; cdr3_nt: TGTGCCAGCAGTCGGCAGGGTTTGTTCTACGAGCAGTACTTC
v_call: TRBV28; j_call: TRBJ1-2; clone_size: few; d_call: -; cdr3_aa: CASSLSRSNYGYTF; cdr3_nt: TGTGCCAGCAGTTTATCGCGGAGCAACTATGGCTACACCTTC
v_call: TRBV5-1; j_call: TRBJ1-1; clone_size: few; d_call: -; cdr3_aa: CASSLEGGNFNTEAFF; cdr3_nt: TGCGCCAGCAGCTTGGAAGGCGGAAACTTTAACACTGAAGCTTTCTTT
v_call: TRBV5-1; j_call: TRBJ2-1; clone_size: few; d_call: TRBD2; cdr3_aa: CASTRAGGSYNEQFF; cdr3_nt: TGCGCCAGCACCCGGGCGGGGGGATCCTACAATGAGCAGTTCTTC
v_call: TRBV13; j_call: TRBJ2-5; clone_size: few; d_call: TRBD1; cdr3_aa: CASSSTLRGSETQYF; cdr3_nt: TGTGCCAGCAGCAGTACCCTCAGGGGGTCTGAGACCCAGTACTTC
v_call: TRBV20-1; j_call: TRBJ1-2; clone_size: -; d_call: TRBD1; cdr3_aa: CSARQGAGEVGYTF; cdr3_nt: TGCAGTGCTAGACAGGGGGCCGGGGAGGTTGGCTACACCTTC
v_call: TRBV7-2; j_call: TRBJ2-2; clone_size: -; d_call: TRBD1; cdr3_aa: CASSVGTGNTGELFF; cdr3_nt: TGTGCCAGCAGCGTCGGGACAGGGAACACCGGGGAGCTGTTTTTT
v_call: TRBV28; j_call: TRBJ2-3; clone_size: -; d_call: TRBD2; cdr3_aa: CASSPSRGGSDTQYF; cdr3_nt: TGTGCCAGCAGTCCTTCCCGGGGGGGGTCAGATACGCAGTATTTT
v_call: TRBV11-2; j_call: TRBJ2-1; clone_size: few; d_call: -; cdr3_aa: CASSPPRGGVNNEQFF; cdr3_nt: TGTGCCAGCAGCCCACCGAGAGGCGGGGTTAACAATGAGCAGTTCTTC
v_call: TRBV7-2; j_call: TRBJ2-7; clone_size: -; d_call: TRBD2; cdr3_aa: CASSSGLAVGEQYF; cdr3_nt: TGTGCCAGCAGCTCCGGACTAGCGGTAGGTGAGCAGTACTTC
v_call: TRBV27; j_call: TRBJ2-5; clone_size: -; d_call: -; cdr3_aa: CASSLQSEGETQYF; cdr3_nt: TGTGCCAGCAGTTTACAGTCGGAGGGAGAGACCCAGTACTTC
v_call: TRBV7-9; j_call: TRBJ1-4; clone_size: -; d_call: -; cdr3_aa: CASSLVQYGTNEKLFF; cdr3_nt: TGTGCCAGCAGCTTAGTACAGTACGGAACTAATGAAAAACTGTTTTTT
v_call: TRBV18; j_call: TRBJ2-1; clone_size: -; d_call: -; cdr3_aa: CASSSYTAMREQFF; cdr3_nt: TGTGCCAGCTCATCCTATACGGCTATGCGTGAGCAGTTCTTC
v_call: TRBV7-2; j_call: TRBJ1-2; clone_size: -; d_call: -; cdr3_aa: CASSLDYGSSGYTF; cdr3_nt: TGTGCCAGCAGCTTAGATTATGGGTCAAGTGGCTACACCTTC
v_call: TRBV4-2; j_call: TRBJ1-4; clone_size: -; d_call: -; cdr3_aa: CASSQDLRGANEKLFF; cdr3_nt: TGTGCCAGCAGCCAAGATTTAAGGGGGGCCAATGAAAAACTGTTTTTT
v_call: TRBV20-1; j_call: TRBJ2-7; clone_size: -; d_call: -; cdr3_aa: CSASGVGGPEQYF; cdr3_nt: TGCAGTGCTAGTGGGGTTGGGGGTCCCGAGCAGTACTTC
v_call: TRBV28; j_call: TRBJ2-7; clone_size: few; d_call: TRBD2; cdr3_aa: CASSPLAGVQEQYF; cdr3_nt: TGTGCCAGCAGTCCCCTAGCGGGAGTTCAAGAGCAGTACTTC
v_call: TRBV4-3; j_call: TRBJ2-1; clone_size: -; d_call: -; cdr3_aa: CASSQGSFGGFSEQFF; cdr3_nt: TGCGCCAGCAGCCAAGGGAGTTTTGGCGGTTTCAGTGAGCAGTTCTTC
v_call: TRBV7-2; j_call: TRBJ1-4; clone_size: many; d_call: -; cdr3_aa: CASSLGPGKLSTNEKLFF; cdr3_nt: TGTGCCAGCAGCTTAGGACCAGGGAAACTTTCAACTAATGAAAAACTGTTTTTT
v_call: TRBV6-6; j_call: TRBJ1-2; clone_size: few; d_call: -; cdr3_aa: CASSYGEVYYGYTF; cdr3_nt: TGTGCCAGCAGTTACGGGGAGGTTTACTATGGCTACACCTTC
v_call: TRBV7-9; j_call: TRBJ2-5; clone_size: -; d_call: -; cdr3_aa: CASSLAARETQYF; cdr3_nt: TGTGCCAGCAGCTTAGCCGCCAGGGAGACCCAGTACTTC
v_call: TRBV28; j_call: TRBJ1-5; clone_size: few; d_call: -; cdr3_aa: CASSLKGRSNQPQHF; cdr3_nt: TGTGCCAGCAGTTTAAAGGGGAGAAGCAATCAGCCCCAGCATTTT
v_call: TRBV20-1; j_call: TRBJ1-2; clone_size: -; d_call: -; cdr3_aa: CSAREYSYGYTF; cdr3_nt: TGCAGTGCTAGAGAGTACAGCTATGGCTACACCTTC
v_call: TRBV27; j_call: TRBJ2-1; clone_size: -; d_call: TRBD2; cdr3_aa: CASSLDLAASYNEQFF; cdr3_nt: TGTGCCAGCAGTTTAGACCTAGCGGCCTCCTACAATGAGCAGTTCTTC
v_call: TRBV12-3/TRBV12-4; j_call: TRBJ2-1; clone_size: -; d_call: -; cdr3_aa: CASSLGQGSREQFF; cdr3_nt: TGTGCCAGCAGTTTGGGGCAGGGGTCTCGAGAGCAGTTCTTC
v_call: TRBV4-3; j_call: TRBJ1-2; clone_size: few; d_call: -; cdr3_aa: CASSPRGGDGYTF; cdr3_nt: TGCGCCAGCAGCCCCCGAGGGGGGGATGGCTACACCTTC
v_call: TRBV12-5; j_call: TRBJ2-5; clone_size: few; d_call: TRBD1; cdr3_aa: CASGLYPGQGVSGLAEETQYF; cdr3_nt: TGTGCTAGTGGTTTGTATCCGGGACAGGGGGTTTCTGGGCTAGCGGAGGAGACCCAGTACTTC
v_call: TRBV29-1; j_call: TRBJ1-4; clone_size: many; d_call: -; cdr3_aa: CSLRLNEKLFF; cdr3_nt: TGCAGCCTCAGGTTAAATGAAAAACTGTTTTTT
v_call: TRBV4-1; j_call: TRBJ1-3; clone_size: -; d_call: -; cdr3_aa: CASSQDGPIGDPGNTIYF; cdr3_nt: TGCGCCAGCAGCCAAGATGGCCCGATTGGGGATCCTGGAAACACCATATATTTT
v_call: TRBV7-3; j_call: TRBJ2-1; clone_size: -; d_call: TRBD1; cdr3_aa: CASSSAGTGGYNEQFF; cdr3_nt: TGTGCCAGCAGCTCCGCCGGGACAGGGGGGTACAATGAGCAGTTCTTC
v_call: TRBV28; j_call: TRBJ1-5; clone_size: -; d_call: -; cdr3_aa: CATDTGTHSNQPQHF; cdr3_nt: TGTGCCACTGATACAGGGACACATAGCAATCAGCCCCAGCATTTT
v_call: TRBV29-1; j_call: TRBJ1-1; clone_size: -; d_call: -; cdr3_aa: CSVVRATEAFF; cdr3_nt: TGCAGCGTTGTAAGGGCTACTGAAGCTTTCTTT
v_call: TRBV12-3/TRBV12-4; j_call: TRBJ2-1; clone_size: -; d_call: TRBD2; cdr3_aa: CASRLAGGVSYNEQFF; cdr3_nt: TGTGCCAGCAGGTTAGCGGGGGGGGTGTCCTACAATGAGCAGTTCTTC
v_call: TRBV29-1; j_call: TRBJ2-7; clone_size: -; d_call: TRBD2; cdr3_aa: CSVTLGGLAGVSYEQYF; cdr3_nt: TGCAGCGTGACCCTCGGGGGTCTAGCGGGGGTCTCCTACGAGCAGTACTTC
v_call: TRBV7-2; j_call: TRBJ2-1; clone_size: -; d_call: -; cdr3_aa: CASSQRGVAVRNEQFF; cdr3_nt: TGTGCCAGCAGCCAGCGCGGGGTAGCGGTCCGGAATGAGCAGTTCTTC
v_call: TRBV12-3/TRBV12-4; j_call: TRBJ2-3; clone_size: -; d_call: -; cdr3_aa: CASSLGSVADTQYF; cdr3_nt: TGTGCCAGCAGTTTAGGCAGTGTAGCAGATACGCAGTACTTT
v_call: TRBV18; j_call: TRBJ1-1; clone_size: -; d_call: -; cdr3_aa: CASSPPAGLSTEAFF; cdr3_nt: TGTGCCAGCTCACCACCGGCAGGGTTGAGCACTGAAGCCTTCTTT
v_call: TRBV13; j_call: TRBJ2-3; clone_size: few; d_call: TRBD2; cdr3_aa: CASSQRGADTDTQYF; cdr3_nt: TGTGCCAGCAGCCAGCGGGGGGCCGACACAGATACGCAGTATTTT
v_call: TRBV5-1; j_call: TRBJ2-5; clone_size: -; d_call: -; cdr3_aa: CASSRGAEGEETQYF; cdr3_nt: TGCGCCAGCAGCCGCGGAGCGGAAGGCGAAGAGACCCAGTACTTC
v_call: TRBV4-3; j_call: TRBJ2-7; clone_size: few; d_call: -; cdr3_aa: CASSQRDVSYEQYF; cdr3_nt: TGCGCCAGCAGCCAACGGGACGTAAGCTACGAGCAGTACTTC
v_call: TRBV4-1; j_call: TRBJ1-4; clone_size: -; d_call: TRBD1; cdr3_aa: CASSPPGTGNEKLFF; cdr3_nt: TGCGCCAGCAGCCCGCCCGGGACAGGGAATGAAAAACTGTTTTTT
v_call: TRBV29-1; j_call: TRBJ2-5; clone_size: few; d_call: -; cdr3_aa: CSVEVERGKAGETQYF; cdr3_nt: TGCAGCGTTGAAGTCGAGAGGGGGAAAGCTGGAGAGACCCAGTACTTC
v_call: TRBV10-3; j_call: TRBJ2-1; clone_size: -; d_call: -; cdr3_aa: CAISESGLGSSYNEQFF; cdr3_nt: TGTGCCATCAGTGAGTCGGGACTGGGGAGCTCCTACAATGAGCAGTTCTTC
v_call: TRBV29-1; j_call: TRBJ2-7; clone_size: once; d_call: -; cdr3_aa: CSVEIPGASYEQYF; cdr3_nt: TGCAGCGTTGAAATCCCAGGGGCCTCCTACGAGCAGTACTTC
v_call: TRBV5-1; j_call: TRBJ2-5; clone_size: -; d_call: TRBD1; cdr3_aa: CASTTATGGRETQYF; cdr3_nt: TGCGCCAGCACCACAGCTACAGGGGGCAGGGAGACCCAGTACTTC
v_call: TRBV7-8; j_call: TRBJ1-5; clone_size: -; d_call: -; cdr3_aa: CASSPRLVSSWVQPQHF; cdr3_nt: TGTGCCAGCAGCCCCCGTCTGGTGTCTTCATGGGTCCAGCCCCAGCATTTT
v_call: TRBV6-5; j_call: TRBJ1-4; clone_size: few; d_call: -; cdr3_aa: CASSPRQANEKLFF; cdr3_nt: TGTGCCAGCAGCCCCAGACAGGCTAATGAAAAACTGTTTTTT
v_call: TRBV7-2; j_call: TRBJ2-2; clone_size: -; d_call: TRBD1; cdr3_aa: CASSLGPDRAFTGELFF; cdr3_nt: TGTGCCAGCAGCTTAGGGCCAGACAGGGCTTTCACCGGGGAGCTGTTTTTT
v_call: TRBV7-2; j_call: TRBJ1-2; clone_size: -; d_call: TRBD1; cdr3_aa: CASSAQGRSYGYTF; cdr3_nt: TGTGCCAGCAGCGCACAGGGGCGGTCATATGGCTACACCTTC
v_call: TRBV29-1; j_call: TRBJ2-4; clone_size: many; d_call: -; cdr3_aa: CSVLPGAKNIQYF; cdr3_nt: TGCAGCGTCCTCCCCGGGGCCAAAAACATTCAGTACTTC
v_call: TRBV6-5; j_call: TRBJ1-5; clone_size: few; d_call: -; cdr3_aa: CATYKWAPHKGQPQHF; cdr3_nt: TGTGCCACCTATAAATGGGCACCCCATAAGGGTCAGCCCCAGCATTTT